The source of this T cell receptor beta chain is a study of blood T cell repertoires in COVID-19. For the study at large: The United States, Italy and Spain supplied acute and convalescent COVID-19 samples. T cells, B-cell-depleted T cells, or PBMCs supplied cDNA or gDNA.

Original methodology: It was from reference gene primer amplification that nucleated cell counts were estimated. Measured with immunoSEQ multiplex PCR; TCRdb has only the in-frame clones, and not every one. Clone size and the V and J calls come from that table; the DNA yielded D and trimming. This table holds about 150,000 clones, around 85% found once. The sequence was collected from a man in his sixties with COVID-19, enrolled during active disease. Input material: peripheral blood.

CDR3 protein: CASVSQGHSNQPQHF. CDR3 nucleotides: TGTGCCAGCGTTTCGCAGGGACATAGCAATCAGCCCCAGCATTTT. The rearrangement joins TRBV6-6 to TRBJ1-5, with a tentative D call TRBD1 (6 bases). V was shortened by 8 bases and J by 0 bases, with 14 bases between the two germline ends. This CDR3 spans 15 amino acids. Germline CDR1 MNHNY, CDR2 SVGAGI (reference sequence).